The 16 T cell receptor beta chains below all came from one sample that was sequenced in a study of cytomegalovirus exposure and HLA in healthy donors. PCR involved 60 Vbeta and 13 Jbeta primers. Profiling relied on immunoSEQ multiplex PCR, and the TCRdb table lists in-frame clones only, not all of them. The sample yields 150,000 to 200,000 clones, just over 75% seen once. Material: PBMCs. The source is a man between 25 and 39 years old in good health and CMV-seronegative.

The chain uses TRBV6-5 and TRBJ2-5; D is perhaps TRBD1 (7 bases). The V and J ends lost 6 bases and 6 bases respectively, with 17 bases between them. Germline-derived CDR1 and CDR2 are MNHEY and SVGAGI. The length of the CDR3 is 14 residues. The CDR3 spells CASSPNRGGKTQYF. In nucleotides, the CDR3 is TGTGCCAGCAGCCCGAACAGGGGAGGAAAGACCCAGTACTTC.

The J gene is TRBJ2-7, the V gene TRBV9; 8 nucleotides agree with TRBD1. The junction had 9 bases not matched to a gene; V was cut back by 4 bases and J by 3 bases. The CDR3 has 15 residues. In germline, CDR1 is SGDLS, CDR2 YYNGEE. The CDR3 DNA follows: TGTGCCAGCAGCCCGAAACAGGGGGGAGACTACGAGCAGTACTTC. Translated: CASSPKQGGDYEQYF.

The rearrangement uses TRBV5-1 and TRBJ2-3; a weak D match, TRBD2 (6 bases). Germline V gene sequence: CDR1 SGHRS, CDR2 YFSETQ. V was cut by 0 bases and J by 5 bases, with 10 bases left in between. The CDR3 covers 14 residues. The CDR3, as DNA: TGCGCCAGCAGCTTGGGCGGGATGGTAGATACGCAGTATTTT. It codes for CASSLGGMVDTQYF.

The chain has TRBV6-4 and TRBJ2-5; 10 nucleotides align to TRBD1. The J segment lost 5 bases and the V segment lost 2 bases, leaving 14 bases of the junction unmatched. The CDR3 has 18 residues. Germline CDR1 reads MRHNA; CDR2 reads SNTAGT. The DNA of the CDR3 is TGTGCCAGCAGTGACCCGAAGGGACAGGGGTATCCACCGGAGACCCAGTACTTC. This sequence encodes CASSDPKGQGYPPETQYF.

This clone was counted once. This chain uses TRBV27 with TRBJ1-5; D might be TRBD1 (5 bases). The germline V and J ends were trimmed by 4 bases and 8 bases, with 21 bases remaining between them. Germline loops: CDR1 MNHEY, CDR2 SMNVEV (reference sequence). CDR3 size: 16 residues. The CDR3, as DNA: TGTGCCAGCAGTTCCACCCGGGCCAGGGTAGGAGAGCCCCAGCATTTT. It translates to CASSSTRARVGEPQHF.

The chain recombines TRBV29-1 with TRBJ2-7; tentative D call: TRBD2 (5 bases). Per germline, CDR1 SQVTM and CDR2 ANQGSEA. There are 13 residues in the CDR3. V dropped 7 bases and J dropped 4 bases, with 17 bases sitting between them. DNA of the CDR3: TGCAGCGCCGCTGGGCTAGCAGGTTACGAGCAGTACTTC. This gives the protein CSAAGLAGYEQYF.

CDR3 residues: CASTGTAGTSGAYNEQFF. CDR3 sequence (DNA): TGTGCCAGCACCGGGACAGCCGGGACTAGCGGCGCGTACAATGAGCAGTTCTTC. The V call is TRBV2, the J call TRBJ2-1; 11 bases map to TRBD2. J lost 4 bases, V lost 7 bases, and 15 bases had no gene match. There are 18 residues in the CDR3. CDR1 and CDR2 from the germline V gene are SNHLY and FYNNEI.

This chain connects TRBV30 to TRBJ1-1, with a possible D match to TRBD1 (5 bases). V lost 2 bases, J lost 1 base, and 14 bases lay in between. From germline, CDR1 is GTSNPN and CDR2 SVGIG (reference sequence). This CDR3 spans 15 amino acids. CDR3 sequence reads: CAWSLLGAGNTEAFF. CDR3 DNA: TGTGCCTGGAGTCTCCTAGGGGCAGGGAACACTGAAGCTTTCTTT.

This clone was seen only a few times. The J gene is TRBJ2-1, the V gene TRBV2; TRBD2 matches at 10 bases. CDR3 length equals 13 residues. The V segment lost 7 bases and the J segment 8 bases; nucleotides outside the gene matches: 5. Germline loops: CDR1 SNHLY, CDR2 FYNNEI. CDR3 in DNA: TGTGCCAGCAACAGCGGGAGGGCGCATGAGCAGTTCTTC. It yields the protein CASNSGRAHEQFF.

The chain is built from TRBV25-1 and TRBJ1-1; TRBD1 matches at 9 bases. CDR3 length: 17 amino acids. The germline gives CDR1 MGHDK, CDR2 SYGVNS. J gave up 1 base and V 8 bases, and 14 bases lay outside the gene matches. This CDR3 reads CASGDAVPTGGNTEAFF. The CDR3 nucleotides read TGTGCCAGCGGGGATGCGGTGCCGACAGGGGGGAACACTGAAGCTTTCTTT.

V usage is TRBV5-1 and J usage is TRBJ2-7; 10 bases align to TRBD1. CDR3 length: 15 amino acids. J lost 4 bases, V lost 6 bases, and 10 bases had no gene match. Germline values: CDR1 SGHRS, CDR2 YFSETQ. CDR3 in amino acids: CASTPRQGAFYEQYF. The CDR3 DNA is TGCGCCAGCACCCCAAGACAGGGGGCTTTTTACGAGCAGTACTTC.

The chain uses TRBV5-4 and TRBJ2-1, with 10 bases matching TRBD1. This CDR3 comprises 16 residues. Germline V gene sequence: CDR1 SGHNT, CDR2 YYREEE (reference sequence). J was trimmed by 4 bases and V by 4 bases; bases with no gene match: 8. The CDR3 DNA follows: TGTGCCAGCAGCCTCTTGACAGGGGGCGCTTACAATGAGCAGTTCTTC. Its translation is CASSLLTGGAYNEQFF.

The genes are TRBV6-5 and TRBJ2-7; unclear D gene. Germline CDR1 MNHEY, CDR2 SVGAGI. V was pared by 2 bases and J by 6 bases, with 14 bases between. The CDR3 consists of 14 residues. CDR3 nucleotide sequence: TGTGCCAGCAGTTACACGGGTGTCGGCCGCGAGCAGTACTTC. Residues: CASSYTGVGREQYF.

In this sample, this clone turned up a few times. The J gene is TRBJ2-7, the V gene TRBV11-2, with 12 bases identical to TRBD2. Trimming at V came to 4 bases and at J to 8 bases, leaving 3 bases not matched to a gene. Germline V gene lookup returns CDR1 SGHAT and CDR2 FQNNGV. The CDR3 spans 13 residues. The CDR3 loop is CASSSGLAGQQYF. The CDR3 DNA sequence: TGTGCCAGCAGCTCTGGACTAGCGGGACAGCAGTACTTC.

The chain has TRBV11-2 and TRBJ1-1; D is ambiguous. This CDR3 is 14 amino acids long. Trimming left V 5 bases short and J 1 base short, with 11 bases between. Germline values: CDR1 SGHAT, CDR2 FQNNGV. CDR3 protein: CASSVGRRNTEAFF. The CDR3 region has the DNA TGTGCCAGCAGCGTAGGGCGGCGGAACACTGAAGCTTTCTTT.

The V gene is TRBV19, the J gene TRBJ2-5; D not resolved. The V gene lost 5 bases and the J gene lost 10 bases, with 14 bases spanning the gap. Germline CDR1 LNHDA, CDR2 SQIVND (reference sequence). The CDR3 consists of 12 residues. The CDR3 here is CASSLPGKNQYF. The CDR3 region has the DNA TGTGCCAGTAGTTTACCTGGCAAAAACCAGTACTTC.